This entry features one TCR beta chain sequence. What it binds is unknown. This sample was included in a study of cytomegalovirus exposure and HLA in healthy donors. The wider study: An early release of data contained some 80 million unique TCRs, which came from HLA-typed donors.

Among the donors, all were healthy bone marrow donors. V lost 3 bases and J 4 bases, leaving 10 bases between the germline ends. Per the germline V gene, CDR1 is SGHAT and CDR2 is FQNNGV. The CDR3 contains 14 residues. Overall study results and limits: In vitro experiments confirmed that a few CMV-associated chains were specific for CMV antigens. Apart from CMV serostatus, no immune exposure information was available.

PCR primers comprised 60 Vbeta and 13 Jbeta primers. The method was immunoSEQ multiplex PCR; TCRdb's version includes in-frame clones alone and lacks a portion of them. The profile shows roughly 110,000 clones, under 85% of them singletons. Material for sequencing was PBMCs. This clonotype was obtained from a male donor in good health and CMV-seronegative. V gene TRBV11-2 combines with J gene TRBJ2-1; D is perhaps TRBD2 (5 bases). The CDR3, as DNA: TGTGCCAGCAGCTTCAAACTAGATTACAATGAGCAGTTCTTC. It specifies CASSFKLDYNEQFF.